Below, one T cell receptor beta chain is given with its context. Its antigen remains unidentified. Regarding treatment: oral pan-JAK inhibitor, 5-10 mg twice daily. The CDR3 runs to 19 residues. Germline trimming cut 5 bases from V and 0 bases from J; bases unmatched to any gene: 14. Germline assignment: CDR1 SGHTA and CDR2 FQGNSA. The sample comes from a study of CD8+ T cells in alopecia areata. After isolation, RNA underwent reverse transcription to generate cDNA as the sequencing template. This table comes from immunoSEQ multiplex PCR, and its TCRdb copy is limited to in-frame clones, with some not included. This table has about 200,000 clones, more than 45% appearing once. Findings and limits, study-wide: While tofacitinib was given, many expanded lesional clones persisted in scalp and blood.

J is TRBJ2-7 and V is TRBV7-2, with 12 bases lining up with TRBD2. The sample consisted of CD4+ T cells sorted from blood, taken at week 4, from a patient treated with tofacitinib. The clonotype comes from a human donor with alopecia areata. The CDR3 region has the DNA TGTGCCAGCAGCCCAAGCGGGACTAGCGGGTATACTAGCTCCTACGAGCAGTACTTC. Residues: CASSPSGTSGYTSSYEQYF.